This TCR beta chain was identified in a study of shared clonotypes between healthy human individuals. PCR replicates performed on unsorted PBMC used 300 to 350 ng DNA, 30,000 or so T cell genomes. Method: immunoSEQ multiplex PCR; TCRdb's copy keeps in-frame clones and lacks some. Of 450,000 to 500,000 clones in the sample, around 80% were seen once. This clone showed up just once. Germline values: CDR1 SGHRS, CDR2 YFSETQ. The CDR3 is made up of 13 amino acids. The germline V and J ends were trimmed by 2 bases and 6 bases, with 8 bases remaining between them. Participating donors were healthy, HIV-negative adults free of recent acute infections or vaccinations.

Sequencing input: PBMCs. The chain is built from TRBV5-1 and TRBJ2-2; D uncertain. This receptor was obtained from a woman aged 35 to 49 in good health. Some clones in this sample may be carry-over from other donors' samples. CDR3 nucleotide sequence: TGCGCCAGCAGCTTCGTGGGCTCCGGGGAGCTGTTTTTT. Its translation is CASSFVGSGELFF.